Each of the 30 T cell receptor beta chains below was sequenced from the same sample in a study of long-term antiretroviral therapy in people with HIV. Investigators performed immunoSEQ version v3.0 at survey level. The method was immunoSEQ multiplex PCR; TCRdb's version includes in-frame clones alone and lacks a portion of them. The sample shows some 19,000 clones, 79% of them seen only once. The sequenced sample was unsorted PBMCs, obtained 4.1 years after starting antiretroviral therapy. These receptor sequences come from a woman aged 40 to 49 with HIV.

This clone occurred once. The chain recombines TRBV5-6 with TRBJ1-1; 12 bases line up with TRBD1. CDR1 and CDR2 (germline): SGHDT, YYEEEE. The CDR3 has 16 amino acids. Trimming at V came to 3 bases and at J to 5 bases, leaving 8 bases not matched to a gene. CDR3 sequence reads: CASSWGTGGAGTEAFF. The CDR3 DNA follows: TGTGCCAGCAGCTGGGGGACAGGGGGCGCCGGGACTGAAGCTTTCTTT.

This chain links TRBV6-5 with TRBJ2-1; 12 bases match TRBD2. This CDR3 spans 14 amino acids. The junction had 2 bases not matched to a gene; V was cut back by 10 bases and J by 1 base. Germline CDR1 MNHEY, CDR2 SVGAGI. The CDR3 bases are TGTGCCACCCTAGCGGGAGGGTCCTACAATGAGCAGTTCTTC. This gives the protein CATLAGGSYNEQFF.

This sequence joins TRBV25-1 and TRBJ2-6, with D maybe TRBD2 (6 bases). Germline V gene sequence: CDR1 MGHDK, CDR2 SYGVNS. This CDR3 contains 17 residues. V shed 3 bases and J shed 0 bases, with 12 bases lying between them. The CDR3 sequence: CASSDWRGYSGANVLTF. The CDR3 nucleotides are TGTGCCAGCAGTGATTGGCGGGGCTACTCTGGGGCCAACGTCCTGACTTTC.

The genes are TRBV27 and TRBJ1-5; no clear D. Germline CDR1 is MNHEY and CDR2 is SMNVEV (reference sequence). V gave up 0 bases and J gave up 3 bases, with 9 bases separating them. The CDR3 extends over 15 amino acids. CDR3 DNA sequence: TGTGCCAGCAGTTTATCTCGGTCCCCCAATCAGCCCCAGCATTTT. The encoded protein is CASSLSRSPNQPQHF.

V is TRBV7-2 and J is TRBJ2-5; D might be TRBD2 (6 bases). Germline CDR1 reads SGHTA; CDR2 reads FQGNSA. Trimming removed 7 bases at V and 1 base at J, with 10 bases between. The CDR3 is 13 amino acids. CDR3 sequence reads: CASTSALQETQYF. In nucleotides, the CDR3 is TGTGCCAGCACTAGCGCCCTCCAAGAGACCCAGTACTTC.

This clone was counted a single time. The gene calls are TRBV5-5 and TRBJ2-6; 7 bases match TRBD1. Germline assignment: CDR1 SGHKS and CDR2 YYEKEE (reference sequence). The trim removed 4 bases at V and 0 bases at J, leaving 7 bases unmatched. There are 17 residues in the CDR3. The CDR3: CASSMGQRPSGANVLTF. The CDR3 DNA sequence: TGTGCCAGCAGCATGGGACAGCGCCCCTCTGGGGCCAACGTCCTGACTTTC.

This clone was recorded once. The J gene is TRBJ1-1, the V gene TRBV5-1; 7 bases line up with TRBD1. The junction had 6 bases not matched to a gene; V was cut back by 0 bases and J by 1 base. The germline CDR1 and CDR2 sequences are SGHRS and YFSETQ. This CDR3 has 16 amino acids. CDR3 sequence reads: CASSLVWAGGNTEAFF. The CDR3 coding sequence is TGCGCCAGCAGCTTGGTTTGGGCAGGGGGGAACACTGAAGCTTTCTTT. Full variable domain (missing parts from reference TRBV5-1 and TRBJ1-1): KAGVTQTPRYLIKTRGQQVTLSCSPISGHRSVSWYQQTPGQGLQFLFEYFSETQRNKGNFPGRFSGRQFSNSRSEMNVSTLELGDSALYLCASSLVWAGGNTEAFFGQGTRLTVV.

The chain recombines TRBV25-1 with TRBJ1-1; 7 bases are a match to TRBD1. After removal of 7 bases from V and 5 bases from J, the junction contained 7 bases not matched to a gene. Germline V gives CDR1 MGHDK, CDR2 SYGVNS. The CDR3 consists of 13 residues. The CDR3 spells CASKGQPGTEAFF. The CDR3 bases are TGTGCCAGCAAGGGACAGCCGGGGACTGAAGCTTTCTTT.

The J gene is TRBJ2-3, the V gene TRBV27; TRBD1 might be the D (5 bases). V was shortened by 2 bases and J by 5 bases, with 5 bases between the two germline ends. Germline CDR1 MNHEY, CDR2 SMNVEV (reference sequence). CDR3 length: 12 residues. The CDR3 nucleotides read TGTGCCAGCAGTTTAAGGGGAGATACGCAGTATTTT. This gives the protein CASSLRGDTQYF.

The chain carries TRBV6-6 and TRBJ1-1; D call uncertain. V gave up 4 bases and J gave up 4 bases, with 13 bases separating them. The CDR3 covers 14 residues. Germline CDR1 MNHNY, CDR2 SVGAGI (reference sequence). The CDR3 region has the DNA TGTGCCAGCAGTTCGTCCCGTTGGGGCACTGAAGCTTTCTTT. Translating gives CASSSSRWGTEAFF.

The chain links TRBV30 to TRBJ2-2, with D uncertain. V lost 1 base to trimming and J lost 8 bases, with 11 bases between them. The CDR3 is made up of 13 amino acids. Per the germline V gene, CDR1 is GTSNPN and CDR2 is SVGIG (reference sequence). The chain's CDR3 is CAWSELGLGELFF. CDR3 DNA: TGTGCCTGGAGTGAATTAGGGCTTGGGGAGCTGTTTTTT.

V and J are TRBV2 and TRBJ1-1; 10 bases map to TRBD1. The CDR3 spans 16 residues. V dropped 4 bases and J dropped 2; count of bases not matched to a gene: 7. The germline gives CDR1 SNHLY, CDR2 FYNNEI. The CDR3 loop is CASSAWDRGRNTEAFF. The DNA of the CDR3 is TGTGCCAGCAGTGCCTGGGACAGGGGAAGAAACACTGAAGCTTTCTTT.

The rearrangement joins TRBV9 to TRBJ2-1; TRBD2 agrees at 8 bases. This CDR3 spans 15 amino acids. Germline V gene lookup returns CDR1 SGDLS and CDR2 YYNGEE. The trim removed 3 bases at V and 4 bases at J, leaving 6 bases unmatched. The CDR3 coding sequence is TGTGCCAGCAGCGGAACAGCGGGGGTATACAATGAGCAGTTCTTC. It specifies CASSGTAGVYNEQFF.

This clone was picked up a small number of times. The rearrangement links TRBV30 to TRBJ2-7; TRBD1 agrees at 9 bases. The CDR3 is 18 residues long. Germline values: CDR1 GTSNPN, CDR2 SVGIG (reference sequence). Losses at the gene ends were 2 bases for V and 2 bases for J; bases not matched to a gene: 16. CDR3 in amino acids: CAWSPDYERDRVAYEQYF. The DNA of the CDR3 is TGTGCCTGGAGTCCTGATTACGAACGGGACAGGGTGGCCTACGAGCAGTACTTC.

CDR3 nucleotide sequence: TGTGCCAGAAGCAACCGACAGGGGGACTCCGGAAACACCATATATTTT. Translating it yields CARSNRQGDSGNTIYF. J is TRBJ1-3 and V is TRBV5-3; TRBD1 matches 9 bases. TRBV5-3 is designated an ORF whose function remains uncertain. V trimming: 4 bases; J trimming: 4 bases; junction bases outside the gene matches: 9. The CDR3 runs to 16 residues.

V and J are TRBV11-3 and TRBJ2-5; 7 nucleotides agree with TRBD1. The CDR3 runs 15 residues. V was clipped by 2 bases and J by 2 bases; unmatched bases: 5. Germline CDR1 and CDR2: SGHNT and YENEEA. Here the CDR3 DNA reads TGTGCCAGCAGCTTACGAGACAGGGTTCAAGAGACCCAGTACTTC. Translation: CASSLRDRVQETQYF.

The chain couples TRBV7-6 to TRBJ2-5; TRBD1 matches at 7 bases. Trimming removed 4 bases from V and 1 base from J; junction bases left unmatched: 9. This CDR3 is built from 16 residues. Germline V lookup: CDR1 SGHVS, CDR2 FNYEAQ. CDR3 residues: CASSSYPRQGQETQYF. CDR3 nucleotides: TGTGCCAGCAGCTCATACCCCAGACAGGGCCAAGAGACCCAGTACTTC.

This clone came up a few times. V gene TRBV6-5 combines with J gene TRBJ2-7; D possibly matches TRBD1 or TRBD2 (5 bases each). The CDR3 length is 13 residues. CDR1 and CDR2 (germline): MNHEY, SVGAGI. With 2 bases removed from V and 6 bases from J, the gap between germline ends came to 11 bases. The DNA of the CDR3 is TGTGCCAGCAGTTACGGGGGAACGTCCGAGCAGTACTTC. It encodes CASSYGGTSEQYF.

The chain employs TRBV18 and TRBJ2-5, with D maybe TRBD2 (6 bases). Trimming cost V 6 bases and J 4 bases, with 12 bases left between them. The CDR3 length is 13 residues. Germline CDR1 and CDR2: KGHSH and LQKENI. This CDR3 reads CASSYFGGETQYF. Written as DNA, the CDR3 is TGTGCCAGCTCTTATTTCGGGGGAGAGACCCAGTACTTC.

The gene calls are TRBV6-6 and TRBJ2-7; 11 bases are shared with TRBD2. Trimming removed 8 bases from V and 6 bases from J; junction bases left unmatched: 9. CDR1 MNHNY and CDR2 SVGAGI come from the germline V gene (reference sequence). This CDR3 region has 14 residues. CDR3 protein: CASATSGGPGEQYF. The CDR3 nucleotides read TGTGCCAGCGCAACTAGCGGGGGCCCCGGCGAGCAGTACTTC.

CDR3 region: CASSLDPLLDGTSTDTQYF. Written as DNA, the CDR3 is TGTGCCAGCAGCTTAGATCCCCTACTAGACGGCACTAGCACAGATACGCAGTATTTT. The rearrangement joins TRBV11-3 to TRBJ2-3; perhaps TRBD2 as D (5 bases). The germline V gene encodes CDR1 SGHNT and CDR2 YENEEA. The CDR3 runs 19 residues. Trimming cost V 0 bases and J 0 bases, with 19 bases left between them.

The chain carries TRBV12-5 and TRBJ1-5; D remains ambiguous. V gave up 0 bases and J gave up 1 base, with 13 bases separating them. Per the germline V gene, CDR1 is LGHNT and CDR2 is FRNRAP. The CDR3 runs to 17 residues. In DNA, the CDR3 is TGTGCTAGTGGTTTGGTATCGGGCAGCCCAAGCAATCAGCCCCAGCATTTT. Its translation is CASGLVSGSPSNQPQHF.

V and J are TRBV2 and TRBJ2-7, with D uncertain. Germline V gene data show CDR1 as SNHLY and CDR2 as FYNNEI. CDR3 length equals 12 residues. V dropped 6 bases and J dropped 2 bases, with 8 bases sitting between them. The DNA of the CDR3 is TGTGCCAGCAGCTCACAAACCTACGAGCAGTACTTC. Translated, it gives CASSSQTYEQYF.

The chain links TRBV7-8 to TRBJ1-2; 7 nucleotides line up with TRBD1. Germline loops: CDR1 SGHVS, CDR2 FQNEAQ. The CDR3 runs 15 residues. V was pared by 5 bases and J by 3 bases, with 9 bases of the junction left unmatched. CDR3 in DNA: TGTGCCAGCAGCCCCTACAGGGGCGGCGACTATGGCTACACCTTC. Its protein product is CASSPYRGGDYGYTF.

The V and J genes are TRBV6-5 and TRBJ2-3; D gene ambiguous. V lost 3 bases and J lost 4, with 11 bases in between. This CDR3 is built from 14 residues. The V gene's germline CDR1 is MNHEY and CDR2 SVGAGI. The CDR3 sequence: CASSYQRIPDTQYF. As DNA, the CDR3 is TGTGCCAGCAGTTATCAAAGGATCCCAGATACGCAGTATTTT.

The gene calls are TRBV5-4 and TRBJ2-5; tentative D call: TRBD2 (5 bases). The DNA end is a closer match to TRBJ2-7, so the J assignment may be wrong. The CDR3 has 13 amino acids. The germline V gene has CDR1 SGHNT and CDR2 YYREEE (reference sequence). DNA for the CDR3: TGTGCCAGCAGCTTGTTAGCGAGGGACGAGCAGTACTTC. Amino acid sequence: CASSLLARDEQYF.

V and J are TRBV4-1 and TRBJ2-7; maybe TRBD2 (5 bases). The germline V gene has CDR1 MGHRA and CDR2 YSYEKL. The V gene lost 2 bases and the J gene lost 5 bases, with 16 bases spanning the gap. There are 15 residues in the CDR3. The CDR3 coding sequence is TGCGCCAGCAGCCAAATAAATGACTTGAGGGACGAGCAGTACTTC. Translation: CASSQINDLRDEQYF.

CDR3 amino acids: CASSQDIQNTEAFF. The CDR3 DNA sequence: TGCGCCAGCAGCCAAGACATTCAGAACACTGAAGCTTTCTTT. V is TRBV4-3 and J is TRBJ1-1; D remains ambiguous. Germline values: CDR1 LGHNA, CDR2 YSLEER. V was pared by 0 bases and J by 1 base, with 6 bases between. There are 14 residues in the CDR3.

This clone was seen a handful of times. V usage is TRBV20-1 and J usage is TRBJ1-1; D is unclear. Germline loops: CDR1 DFQATT, CDR2 SNEGSKA (reference sequence). Trimming took off 1 base at V and 8 bases at J, with 5 bases between the two ends. There are 10 residues in the CDR3. The CDR3 sequence: CSARGYEAFF. The CDR3, as DNA: TGCAGTGCTAGAGGGTACGAAGCTTTCTTT.

This clone turned up a few times. This chain connects TRBV19 to TRBJ1-1; D uncertain. Germline CDR1 and CDR2: LNHDA and SQIVND (reference sequence). This CDR3 spans 13 amino acids. V lost 5 bases and J lost 0, with 7 bases in between. CDR3 in DNA: TGTGCCAGTAGTGCCAACCTGAACACTGAAGCTTTCTTT. It codes for CASSANLNTEAFF.